One sample yielded the 21 T cell receptor beta chains listed below, sequenced in a study of radiotherapy plus CTLA-4 blockade in lung cancer. Libraries were prepared by immunoSEQ multiplex PCR; TCRdb keeps only in-frame clonotypes and omits some of them. The sample lists some 87,000 clones, over 80% seen once, with roughly 15% in the top ten. The source material was peripheral blood, sampled from a patient treated with radiotherapy plus ipilimumab. Every receptor here comes from a human donor with non-small cell lung cancer that progressed on radiotherapy plus ipilimumab.

V is TRBV7-6 and J is TRBJ1-5; D ambiguous. The CDR3 length is 14 residues. Germline CDR1 SGHVS, CDR2 FNYEAQ. The V end was cut by 1 base, the J end by 0 bases, with 4 bases between. This chain's CDR3 is CASSLGPSNQPQHF. Here the CDR3 DNA reads TGTGCCAGCAGCTTAGGGCCTAGCAATCAGCCCCAGCATTTT.

This chain links TRBV6-1 with TRBJ2-3, with D tentatively TRBD1 or TRBD2 (6 bases each). In germline, CDR1 is MNHNS, CDR2 SASEGT. Deletions cut 6 bases from V and 0 bases from J, with 10 bases between. The CDR3 totals 14 residues. The CDR3 region has the DNA TGTGCCAGCAGGTGGGGGGCTAGCACAGATACGCAGTATTTT. It yields the protein CASRWGASTDTQYF.

The table lists this clone with a few counts. In DNA form, the CDR3 reads TGTGCCAGCAGCTTGACAGGACCCCGGGGAGAGGGCTACACCTTC. This gives the protein CASSLTGPRGEGYTF. The chain links TRBV5-4 to TRBJ1-2; D is perhaps TRBD1 (5 bases). The V and J ends lost 1 base and 8 bases respectively, with 18 bases between them. This CDR3 comprises 15 residues. Per the germline V gene, CDR1 is SGHNT and CDR2 is YYREEE (reference sequence). Together with reference TRBV5-4 and TRBJ1-2, the CDR3 gives the full variable domain: ETGVTQSPTHLIKTRGQQVTLRCSSQSGHNTVSWYQQALGQGPQFIFQYYREEENGRGNFPPRFSGLQFPNYSSELNVNALELDDSALYLCASSLTGPRGEGYTFGSGTRLTVV.

The count of this clone is one. The CDR3 reads CASSQEVDSNQPQHF. The DNA of the CDR3 is TGCGCCAGCAGCCAAGAAGTGGATAGCAATCAGCCCCAGCATTTT. The rearrangement joins TRBV4-3 to TRBJ1-5; D call uncertain. Trimming left V 0 bases short and J 0 bases short, with 6 bases between. Per the germline V gene, CDR1 is LGHNA and CDR2 is YSLEER. This CDR3 region has 15 residues.

The chain uses TRBV27 and TRBJ1-4; no clear D. Germline loops: CDR1 MNHEY, CDR2 SMNVEV (reference sequence). The CDR3 is 13 amino acids. Trimming removed 5 bases at V and 7 bases at J, with 11 bases between. This CDR3 reads CASSMLGSEKLFF. DNA for the CDR3: TGTGCCAGCAGTATGCTTGGCAGTGAAAAACTGTTTTTT.

The chain couples TRBV4-3 to TRBJ1-1; D not certain. Germline V gives CDR1 LGHNA, CDR2 YSLEER. The germline V and J ends were trimmed by 1 base and 0 bases, with 9 bases remaining between them. The CDR3 runs 15 residues. The CDR3 DNA reads TGCGCCAGCAGCCAAGTGGCATCAATGAACACTGAAGCTTTCTTT. Translated, it gives CASSQVASMNTEAFF.

Only a few counts were recorded for this clone. The chain joins TRBV18 to TRBJ1-6, with a weak D call TRBD1 (6 bases). This CDR3 has 15 amino acids. The V and J ends lost 3 bases and 9 bases respectively, with 15 bases between them. Germline loops: CDR1 KGHSH, CDR2 LQKENI. CDR3 sequence reads: CASSPLQGSSSPLHF. CDR3 DNA: TGTGCCAGCTCACCCTTACAGGGAAGTTCTTCACCCCTCCACTTT.

This chain connects TRBV19 to TRBJ2-1; TRBD2 is a possible D gene (6 bases). The CDR3 contains 12 residues. The V gene's germline CDR1 is LNHDA and CDR2 SQIVND (reference sequence). The ends were cut back, 9 bases at V and 13 bases at J, with 19 bases in the middle. CDR3 sequence: CASASREMEQFF. The DNA of the CDR3 is TGTGCCAGCGCCAGCCGGGAGATGGAACAGTTCTTC.

This clone occurred a few times. This chain links TRBV18 with TRBJ1-5; D unclear. The V and J ends lost 0 bases and 4 bases respectively, with 1 base between them. This CDR3 comprises 12 residues. Germline assignment: CDR1 KGHSH and CDR2 LQKENI. CDR3 DNA: TGTGCCAGCTCACCACCGAATCAGCCCCAGCATTTT. Its protein is CASSPPNQPQHF.

The rearrangement joins TRBV15 to TRBJ2-3; 7 bases map to TRBD1. CDR1 and CDR2 (germline): LNHNV, YYDKDF (reference sequence). The CDR3 is 15 residues long. After removal of 3 bases from V and 0 bases from J, the junction contained 3 bases not matched to a gene. CDR3 nucleotide sequence: TGTGCCACCAGCAGGGGACAGCCTAGCACAGATACGCAGTATTTT. Its translation is CATSRGQPSTDTQYF.

A few counts support this clone. The V and J genes are TRBV7-8 and TRBJ2-2; 7 nucleotides agree with TRBD1. Germline V CDR1 and CDR2: SGHVS, FQNEAQ. This CDR3 is 17 amino acids long. V trimming: 0 bases; J trimming: 2 bases; junction bases outside the gene matches: 6. The CDR3 is CASSLAGTVGNTGELFF. The CDR3 DNA reads TGTGCCAGCAGCTTAGCGGGGACAGTGGGAAACACCGGGGAGCTGTTTTTT.

The V gene is TRBV19, the J gene TRBJ1-6; D is unresolved. The CDR3 extends over 15 amino acids. V was trimmed by 6 bases and J by 9 bases, leaving 18 bases between them. The germline CDR1 and CDR2 sequences are LNHDA and SQIVND (reference sequence). The CDR3: CASRPWTVGSSPLHF. The CDR3 nucleotides are TGTGCCAGTAGGCCCTGGACGGTAGGGAGTTCACCCCTCCACTTT.

V usage is TRBV18 and J usage is TRBJ1-1; the D is unclear. The CDR3 covers 14 residues. The ends were cut back, 5 bases at V and 0 bases at J, with 10 bases in the middle. Looked up from germline, CDR1 is KGHSH and CDR2 is LQKENI. CDR3 bases: TGTGCCAGCTCATACGGGCCTATGAACACTGAAGCTTTCTTT. Translating gives CASSYGPMNTEAFF.

V gene TRBV28 combines with J gene TRBJ1-2; possible D gene TRBD1, 5 bases. CDR1 is MDHEN, CDR2 SYDVKM, per germline. Trimming left V 6 bases short and J 5 bases short, with 13 bases between. There are 13 residues in the CDR3. The CDR3 protein is CASRPGTFYGYTF. As DNA, the CDR3 is TGTGCCAGCAGACCGGGGACTTTTTATGGCTACACCTTC.

With respect to this clone: This sample also contains other DNA sequences that code for the same CDR3. The chain combines TRBV19 with TRBJ1-5; D might be TRBD1 (6 bases). Germline assignment: CDR1 LNHDA and CDR2 SQIVND (reference sequence). V was trimmed by 2 bases and J by 2 bases, leaving 7 bases between them. This CDR3 has 14 amino acids. This CDR3 reads CASSISGGNQPQHF. The CDR3 DNA is TGTGCCAGTAGTATATCAGGGGGCAATCAGCCCCAGCATTTT.

This chain connects TRBV4-1 to TRBJ2-7, with 9 bases identical to TRBD2. Germline assignment: CDR1 MGHRA and CDR2 YSYEKL. V was clipped by 4 bases and J by 3 bases; unmatched bases: 7. This CDR3 region has 15 residues. CDR3 nucleotide sequence: TGCGCCAGCAGCCCCGGGAATAGCGGGGGCTACGAGCAGTACTTC. Translation gives CASSPGNSGGYEQYF.

This sequence joins TRBV9 and TRBJ2-5; no firm D call. V lost 0 bases to trimming and J lost 1 base, with 10 bases between them. Germline V gene sequence: CDR1 SGDLS, CDR2 YYNGEE. The CDR3 extends over 15 amino acids. CDR3 nucleotide sequence: TGTGCCAGCAGCGTAGCTACAGAATTCCAAGAGACCCAGTACTTC. Protein sequence: CASSVATEFQETQYF.

V gene TRBV4-1 combines with J gene TRBJ2-5; 7 bases line up with TRBD2. The germline gives CDR1 MGHRA, CDR2 YSYEKL. This CDR3 spans 14 amino acids. V shed 4 bases and J 2 bases; nucleotides not matched to a gene: 4. As DNA, the CDR3 is TGCGCCAGCAGCCCTTGGGGGGGGCAAGAGACCCAGTACTTC. It yields the protein CASSPWGGQETQYF.

The chain links TRBV29-1 to TRBJ2-5; D ambiguous. This CDR3 is built from 12 residues. The germline gives CDR1 SQVTM, CDR2 ANQGSEA. The V end was cut by 7 bases, the J end by 2 bases, with 11 bases between. This CDR3 is CSGYIGQETQYF. Written as DNA, the CDR3 is TGCAGCGGTTACATAGGACAAGAGACCCAGTACTTC. The full variable domain, completed using reference TRBV29-1 and TRBJ2-5, is SAVISQKPSRDICQRGTSLTIQCQVDSQVTMMFWYRQQPGQSLTLIATANQGSEATYESGFVIDKFPISRPNLTFSTLTVSNMSPEDSSIYLCSGYIGQETQYFGPGTRLLVL.

This clone was counted a few times. The CDR3 sequence: CASSLAGYHWNEQFF. CDR3 in DNA: TGTGCCAGCAGCTTAGCGGGGTATCACTGGAATGAGCAGTTCTTC. The chain recombines TRBV11-2 with TRBJ2-1; tentative D call: TRBD2 (5 bases). Germline V lookup: CDR1 SGHAT, CDR2 FQNNGV. V shed 1 base and J shed 7 bases, with 14 bases lying between them. This CDR3 spans 15 amino acids.

The CDR3 spells CASSFSWGEQYF. The CDR3 nucleotides read TGTGCCAGCAGCTTTAGTTGGGGCGAGCAGTACTTC. This chain links TRBV5-8 with TRBJ2-7, with no clear D. Between the trimmed V and J ends, which lost 2 bases and 6 bases, there was a span of 9 bases. From germline, CDR1 is SGHTS and CDR2 YDEGEE. CDR3 length: 12 residues.